The 29 T cell receptor beta chains in this list originate from one sample, sequenced in a study of blood T cell repertoires in COVID-19. Some clones are missing from TCRdb's copy, which holds only in-frame ones; the method was immunoSEQ multiplex PCR. The sample has about 200,000 clones; approximately 84% are singletons. The sample comprised peripheral blood. The receptors come from a man older than 75 with acute or convalescent COVID-19.

The CDR3: CSVDRTSGGYNEQFF. Here the CDR3 DNA reads TGCAGCGTTGACCGGACTAGCGGGGGGTACAATGAGCAGTTCTTC. The chain is built from TRBV29-1 and TRBJ2-1; 14 bases fit TRBD2. The CDR3 has 15 residues. V gave up 3 bases and J gave up 4 bases; unmatched junction bases: 2. Per the germline V gene, CDR1 is SQVTM and CDR2 is ANQGSEA.

This clone was counted only a few times. J is TRBJ1-2 and V is TRBV7-2; D is undetermined. With 8 bases removed from V and 3 bases from J, the gap between germline ends came to 10 bases. The CDR3 contains 12 residues. Looked up from germline, CDR1 is SGHTA and CDR2 is FQGNSA. In DNA form, the CDR3 reads TGTGCCAGCGCTTTAAGCGACTATGGCTACACCTTC. It yields the protein CASALSDYGYTF.

The rearrangement links TRBV29-1 to TRBJ2-4, with D perhaps TRBD1 (6 bases). CDR3 size: 15 residues. The germline CDR1 and CDR2 sequences are SQVTM and ANQGSEA. V dropped 3 bases and J dropped 0 bases, with 12 bases sitting between them. CDR3: CSVEGATLAKNIQYF. The CDR3 DNA sequence: TGCAGCGTTGAGGGGGCAACCTTAGCCAAAAACATTCAGTACTTC.

This rearrangement joins TRBV6-5 to TRBJ2-1; TRBD2 matches at 12 bases. The J segment lost 6 bases and the V segment lost 6 bases, leaving 3 bases of the junction unmatched. CDR3 length: 14 amino acids. Looked up from germline, CDR1 is MNHEY and CDR2 is SVGAGI. In nucleotides, the CDR3 is TGTGCCAGCAGGACTAGCGGGAGAGGCAATGAGCAGTTCTTC. Translation: CASRTSGRGNEQFF.

This clone has only one observation. CDR3 nucleotides: TGTGCCAGCAGTTTACCCCCCTATTACGAGCAGTACTTC. Encoded protein: CASSLPPYYEQYF. The chain is built from TRBV27 and TRBJ2-7, with no clear D. With 2 bases removed from V and 4 bases from J, the gap between germline ends came to 9 bases. Germline loops: CDR1 MNHEY, CDR2 SMNVEV (reference sequence). The CDR3 runs to 13 residues.

The V and J genes are TRBV10-3 and TRBJ2-1; no clear D. Germline V gives CDR1 ENHRY, CDR2 SYGVKD. V shed 3 bases and J shed 9 bases, with 9 bases lying between them. The CDR3 length is 12 residues. DNA of the CDR3: TGTGCCATCAGTGACAGCCCGGGTGAGCAGTTCTTC. Amino acid sequence: CAISDSPGEQFF.

This chain uses TRBV7-9 with TRBJ2-3, with D possibly TRBD2 on 6 matching bases. This CDR3 region has 15 residues. V lost 3 bases and J lost 0, with 10 bases in between. The germline gives CDR1 SEHNR, CDR2 FQNEAQ (reference sequence). The CDR3 reads CASSLIAESTDTQYF. The CDR3 DNA follows: TGTGCCAGCAGCTTGATAGCGGAGAGCACAGATACGCAGTATTTT.

The gene calls are TRBV28 and TRBJ2-2; 8 nucleotides align to TRBD2. The J segment lost 6 bases and the V segment lost 1 base, leaving 1 base of the junction unmatched. From germline, CDR1 is MDHEN and CDR2 SYDVKM. CDR3 size: 14 residues. The CDR3 here is CASSLYGRAGELFF. In DNA form, the CDR3 reads TGTGCCAGCAGTTTATACGGGAGGGCCGGGGAGCTGTTTTTT.

The chain links TRBV5-1 to TRBJ2-5, with 9 positions matching TRBD1. From germline, CDR1 is SGHRS and CDR2 YFSETQ. This CDR3 comprises 16 residues. V lost 1 base and J lost 0; bases outside the gene matches: 4. The CDR3 loop reads CASSLIGTGYQETQYF. CDR3 in DNA: TGCGCCAGCAGCTTGATCGGGACAGGGTACCAAGAGACCCAGTACTTC.

The rearrangement links TRBV4-1 to TRBJ1-4, with 11 bases identical to TRBD1. V shed 5 bases, J shed 7 bases, and the junction held 9 bases outside the gene matches. The CDR3 spans 16 residues. Germline lookup yields CDR1 MGHRA and CDR2 YSYEKL. CDR3 region: CASSKPGQGVGEKLFF. The CDR3 coding sequence is TGCGCCAGCAGCAAACCGGGACAGGGGGTTGGTGAAAAACTGTTTTTT.

This clone was seen just once. The J gene is TRBJ2-2, the V gene TRBV6-6; no clear D. This CDR3 is built from 14 residues. Deletions cut 2 bases from V and 5 bases from J, with 9 bases between. Germline V CDR1 and CDR2: MNHNY, SVGAGI (reference sequence). CDR3 sequence (DNA): TGTGCCAGCAGTTACCACTCAGGTACCGGGGAGCTGTTTTTT. This encodes CASSYHSGTGELFF.

The chain joins TRBV5-6 to TRBJ2-1; 8 nucleotides align to TRBD1. The CDR3 contains 14 residues. Losses at the gene ends were 4 bases for V and 7 bases for J; bases not matched to a gene: 7. CDR1 and CDR2 (germline): SGHDT, YYEEEE. DNA for the CDR3: TGTGCCAGCAGCGGACAGGGCGGCGGTAATGAGCAGTTCTTC. Its translation is CASSGQGGGNEQFF.

The CDR3 sequence: CASSQVASGPSTDTQYF. CDR3 sequence (DNA): TGTGCCAGCAGCCAAGTGGCTAGCGGGCCTAGCACAGATACGCAGTATTTT. This chain connects TRBV3-1 (or the pseudogene TRBV3-2) to TRBJ2-3, with 8 bases identical to TRBD2. V was clipped by 1 base and J by 0 bases; unmatched bases: 6. This CDR3 has 17 amino acids. In germline, CDR1 is LGHDT, CDR2 YNNKEL (reference sequence).

The genes are TRBV28 and TRBJ2-7, with a weak D call TRBD1 (6 bases). Trimming shortened V by 10 bases and J by 2 bases, and 18 bases separated the two germline ends. This CDR3 is 14 amino acids long. The V gene's germline CDR1 is MDHEN and CDR2 SYDVKM. The CDR3 is CANSPGTWPYEQYF. The CDR3 DNA reads TGTGCCAACAGCCCAGGGACATGGCCCTACGAGCAGTACTTC.

The chain links TRBV18 to TRBJ1-4; no firm D call. Trimming cost V 1 base and J 0 bases, with 3 bases left between them. The germline V gene has CDR1 KGHSH and CDR2 LQKENI. The CDR3 loop spans 14 amino acids. CDR3 region: CASSPLSTNEKLFF. The CDR3 DNA sequence: TGTGCCAGCTCACCACTCTCAACTAATGAAAAACTGTTTTTT.

On this clone: Other DNA sequences in the same sample also yield this CDR3. The chain uses TRBV28 and TRBJ1-2; 10 bases map to TRBD1. V lost 6 bases and J lost 8; bases outside the gene matches: 6. The CDR3 spans 13 residues. Germline values: CDR1 MDHEN, CDR2 SYDVKM. This CDR3 is CASSSGQGGGYTF. The CDR3 coding sequence is TGTGCCAGCAGCTCCGGACAGGGGGGAGGCTACACCTTC.

This clone appeared once. The chain links TRBV18 to TRBJ1-2; TRBD1 aligns across 7 bases. V lost 1 base and J lost 7; bases outside the gene matches: 3. The germline V gene has CDR1 KGHSH and CDR2 LQKENI. The CDR3 is 13 amino acids. The CDR3 spells CASSPQGASGYTF. The CDR3 DNA sequence: TGTGCCAGCTCACCACAGGGGGCCTCTGGCTACACCTTC. The full variable domain, completed using reference TRBV18 and TRBJ1-2, is NAGVMQNPRHLVRRRGQEARLRCSPMKGHSHVYWYRQLPEEGLKFMVYLQKENIIDESGMPKERFSAEFPKEGPSILRIQQVVRGDSAAYFCASSPQGASGYTFGSGTRLTVV.

This clone turned up a few times. The rearrangement links TRBV12-3 or TRBV12-4 to TRBJ2-1; 7 bases fit TRBD1. CDR3 length: 13 residues. The V and J ends lost 6 bases and 10 bases, in that order; junction bases with no gene match: 9. CDR3 in DNA: TGTGCCAGCAGGTACGAGGGGGCCAGAGAGCAGTTCTTC. It codes for CASRYEGAREQFF.

The genes are TRBV2 and TRBJ1-1, with D possibly matching TRBD1 (6 bases). CDR3 length: 14 amino acids. V shed 2 bases and J shed 7 bases, with 14 bases lying between them. In germline, CDR1 is SNHLY, CDR2 FYNNEI. The CDR3 DNA follows: TGTGCCAGCAGTGAATCATTGGGGGGGCGTGAAGCTTTCTTT. Amino acid sequence: CASSESLGGREAFF.

This clone was detected only once. This chain uses TRBV7-6 with TRBJ2-5; the D is unclear. Germline lookup yields CDR1 SGHVS and CDR2 FNYEAQ. The CDR3 is 13 residues long. Trimming removed 2 bases from V and 4 bases from J, with 8 bases in between. CDR3 sequence reads: CASSLRVRETQYF. The CDR3 nucleotides are TGTGCCAGCAGCTTACGGGTACGAGAGACCCAGTACTTC.

The rearrangement uses TRBV30 and TRBJ2-7, with D perhaps TRBD1 (5 bases). Germline lookup yields CDR1 GTSNPN and CDR2 SVGIG (reference sequence). CDR3 size: 15 residues. V was cut by 7 bases and J by 2 bases, with 21 bases left in between. CDR3 protein: CAYQVGRQGTYEQYF. As DNA, the CDR3 is TGTGCCTACCAAGTAGGTCGCCAGGGAACCTACGAGCAGTACTTC.

The rearrangement uses TRBV6-1 and TRBJ2-5, with 12 bases lining up with TRBD2. CDR1 is MNHNS and CDR2 is SASEGT in the germline V gene. V shed 0 bases and J 6 bases; nucleotides not matched to a gene: 8. The CDR3 is 17 residues long. The CDR3, as DNA: TGTGCCAGCAGTGAAGCCCCCCTAGCGGGAGGGCGTAAGACCCAGTACTTC. Translating it yields CASSEAPLAGGRKTQYF.

The DNA for the CDR3 is TGTGCCAGTAGTAGATTTGGCAGGGGAAGCTCTGGGGCCAACGTCCTGACTTTC. It yields the protein CASSRFGRGSSGANVLTF. The gene calls are TRBV19 and TRBJ2-6, with D possibly matching TRBD1 (6 bases). The CDR3 has 18 residues. V was trimmed by 4 bases and J by 0 bases, leaving 16 bases between them. Germline-derived CDR1 and CDR2 are LNHDA and SQIVND (reference sequence).

The V call is TRBV6-5, the J call TRBJ1-1; D may be TRBD1 (5 bases). The CDR3 spans 15 residues. The V end lost 6 bases, the J end lost 3 bases, and 17 bases lay between the germline ends. Per germline, CDR1 MNHEY and CDR2 SVGAGI. CDR3 sequence (DNA): TGTGCCAGCAGAAGAAGACAGAGATCAGACACTGAAGCTTTCTTT. It yields the protein CASRRRQRSDTEAFF.

The V call is TRBV7-3, the J call TRBJ2-1, with 8 nucleotides matching TRBD1. Germline CDR1 and CDR2: SGHTA and FQGTGA. The CDR3 runs 15 residues. With 5 bases clipped from V and 3 bases from J, the junction kept 6 bases outside the gene matches. The DNA of the CDR3 is TGTGCCAGCAGCACGAAACAGGGGGACTACAATGAGCAGTTCTTC. It is translated as CASSTKQGDYNEQFF.

The rearrangement links TRBV6-1 to TRBJ2-5, with unresolved D. The V gene's germline CDR1 is MNHNS and CDR2 SASEGT. Trimming removed 0 bases from V and 2 bases from J, with 10 bases in between. The length of the CDR3 is 15 residues. In DNA form, the CDR3 reads TGTGCCAGCAGTGAAGCTTCCTGGCAGCAAGAGACCCAGTACTTC. This translates into CASSEASWQQETQYF.

The genes are TRBV18 and TRBJ2-7, with 9 bases that match TRBD2. CDR1 and CDR2 from the germline V gene are KGHSH and LQKENI. Germline trimming cut 6 bases from V and 2 bases from J; bases unmatched to any gene: 2. CDR3 size: 13 residues. Here the CDR3 DNA reads TGTGCCAGCTCTGGCGGGGGGGCCTACGAGCAGTACGTC. Translation gives CASSGGGAYEQYV.

The chain has TRBV5-4 and TRBJ2-2, with a possible D match to TRBD2 (5 bases). Germline values: CDR1 SGHNT, CDR2 YYREEE (reference sequence). This CDR3 region has 12 residues. V lost 3 bases and J 5 bases, leaving 5 bases between the germline ends. The CDR3 DNA follows: TGTGCCAGCAGCTGGACTACCGGGGAGCTGTTTTTT. Its protein product is CASSWTTGELFF. Filled out from reference TRBV5-4 and TRBJ2-2, the complete variable domain reads ETGVTQSPTHLIKTRGQQVTLRCSSQSGHNTVSWYQQALGQGPQFIFQYYREEENGRGNFPPRFSGLQFPNYSSELNVNALELDDSALYLCASSWTTGELFFGEGSRLTVL.

The chain joins TRBV6-2 or TRBV6-3 to TRBJ2-3; D perhaps matches TRBD1 (6 bases). The CDR3 totals 15 residues. Trimming pared 1 base from V and 1 base from J, leaving 9 bases between. The germline V gene encodes CDR1 MNHEY and CDR2 SVGEGT. CDR3 DNA sequence: TGTGCCAGCAGTTACTGGGACACTGGCACAGATACGCAGTATTTT. Amino acids: CASSYWDTGTDTQYF.